The 8 T cell receptor beta chains reported below all come from one sample, sequenced in a study of blood T cells in healthy people across ages. A second 7 to 11 cycle PCR used barcoded and J-beta primers. Each CDR3 protein is one row after TCRdb ran MiXCR on the 5' RACE reads. The table has roughly 700,000 distinct CDR3 sequences, about 52% seen once. Sequences were obtained from blood. Every receptor here comes from a woman aged 55 to 70 in good health.

The J gene is TRBJ2-7, the V gene TRBV28; possible D gene TRBD1, 5 bases. Trimming removed 8 bases at V and 3 bases at J, with 17 bases between. This CDR3 spans 14 amino acids. Germline V gene lookup returns CDR1 MDHEN and CDR2 SYDVKM. As DNA, the CDR3 is TGTGCCAGCTACGGGTCAGGGTCGGGCTACGAGCAGTACTTC. Protein product: CASYGSGSGYEQYF.

This chain joins TRBV20-1 and TRBJ1-5; D gene unclear. V lost 3 bases and J lost 6, with 3 bases in between. CDR1 and CDR2 (germline): DFQATT, SNEGSKA (reference sequence). CDR3 size: 10 residues. CDR3 bases: TGCAGTGCTAGGGCTCAGCCCCAGCATTTT. This sequence encodes CSARAQPQHF.

This rearrangement joins TRBV2 to TRBJ2-4; possibly TRBD2 for D (6 bases). The CDR3 has 13 residues. Germline-derived CDR1 and CDR2 are SNHLY and FYNNEI. V lost 7 bases and J lost 4, with 11 bases in between. For the CDR3, the DNA is TGTGCCAGCATAGCGGAGACTAAAAACATTCAGTACTTC. Protein product: CASIAETKNIQYF.

V gene TRBV20-1 combines with J gene TRBJ2-4; TRBD2 agrees at 9 bases. The better agreement between TRBJ2-7 and the DNA end casts doubt on the J call. CDR1 and CDR2 (germline): DFQATT, SNEGSKA (reference sequence). The CDR3 spans 16 residues. In DNA, the CDR3 is TGCAGTGCTAGAGACCCGGCTAGCGGGAAATCGGACGAGCAGTACTTC. It is translated as CSARDPASGKSDEQYF.

This clonotype has more than one count but fewer than ten. The chain joins TRBV18 to TRBJ1-2; D might be TRBD1 (5 bases). Germline assignment: CDR1 KGHSH and CDR2 LQKENI. V gave up 3 bases and J gave up 8 bases, with 19 bases separating them. The CDR3 has 15 amino acids. The DNA of the CDR3 is TGTGCCAGCTCACCTCAGGGTCGTCGGATGAGGGGCTACACCTTC. It yields the protein CASSPQGRRMRGYTF.

The chain is built from TRBV29-1 and TRBJ2-1; D gene ambiguous. Trimming shortened V by 4 bases and J by 8 bases, and 15 bases separated the two germline ends. Germline V gene lookup returns CDR1 SQVTM and CDR2 ANQGSEA. The CDR3 is made up of 13 amino acids. Written as DNA, the CDR3 is TGCAGCGTTGTGCCCTCACCCACCGATGAGCAGTTCTTC. It specifies CSVVPSPTDEQFF.

This chain joins TRBV4-1 and TRBJ2-1; D remains ambiguous. The CDR3 extends over 16 amino acids. V lost 0 bases and J lost 0, with 9 bases in between. CDR1 is MGHRA and CDR2 is YSYEKL in the germline V gene. This chain's CDR3 is CASSQEGFSSYNEQFF. DNA of the CDR3: TGCGCCAGCAGCCAAGAAGGCTTTAGCTCCTACAATGAGCAGTTCTTC.

V and J are TRBV30 and TRBJ2-1; D perhaps matches TRBD2 (6 bases). CDR1 and CDR2 from the germline V gene are GTSNPN and SVGIG (reference sequence). The CDR3 totals 12 residues. Trimming shortened V by 4 bases and J by 4 bases, and 8 bases separated the two germline ends. The CDR3 DNA follows: TGTGCCTGGAAGAGCGGGTACAATGAGCAGTTCTTC. Encoded protein: CAWKSGYNEQFF.